The clone carrying this TCR beta chain has more than one count but fewer than ten. The antigen is undetermined. The data were obtained in a study of T-cell memory formation after mild COVID-19. The study's findings and limits: Pre-infection memory held some responding clones, suggesting pre-existing cross-reactive T cells responded.

The CDR3 has 15 amino acids. The V end lost 3 bases, the J end lost 2 bases, and 11 bases lay between the germline ends. Barcoded TCR alpha and TCR beta cDNA libraries with UMIs came from 5'RACE using constant-segment primers. TCRdb re-analysed the 5' RACE reads in MiXCR, keeping a single row per CDR3 protein. The repertoire includes around 300,000 distinct CDR3 sequences, 19% of them detected once, and roughly 20% sits in the top ten. The chain combines TRBV12-3 or TRBV12-4 with TRBJ1-3, with D uncertain. What was sequenced was PBMCs or a T cell subset sorted from them (not recorded which). This receptor was taken from a young man who had mild COVID-19 (a few samples of this study predate the infection). Cell type and time point are not known. CDR3 coding DNA: TGTGCCAGCAGTTTTAGGGCGGCACCTGGAAACACCATATATTTT. Translated: CASSFRAAPGNTIYF.